Following are 17 T cell receptor beta chains from one sample sequenced in a study of blood T cell repertoires in COVID-19. Data came from immunoSEQ multiplex PCR; TCRdb stores just in-frame clones and leaves some out. The sample yields 250,000 to 350,000 clones, just over 85% seen once. The specimen sequenced was PBMCs or T cells enriched from blood (not recorded which). Every receptor here comes from a woman aged 18-30 years who had recovered from COVID-19.

This clone was seen a single time. The J gene is TRBJ2-1, the V gene TRBV6-5, with D perhaps matching TRBD2 (5 bases). V lost 5 bases to trimming and J lost 10 bases, with 9 bases between them. This CDR3 spans 11 amino acids. In germline, CDR1 is MNHEY, CDR2 SVGAGI. Here the CDR3 reads CASSLAWEQFF. The CDR3, as DNA: TGTGCCAGCAGTCTAGCCTGGGAGCAGTTCTTC.

The chain couples TRBV7-2 to TRBJ2-1; no definite D call. The V end was cut by 4 bases, the J end by 0 bases, with 10 bases between. Germline CDR1 and CDR2: SGHTA and FQGNSA. The CDR3 totals 15 residues. The CDR3 coding sequence is TGTGCCAGCAGCTCGTGGGCGAGCTCCTACAATGAGCAGTTCTTC. Translated, it gives CASSSWASSYNEQFF.

This chain joins TRBV5-1 and TRBJ2-7, with D possibly being TRBD1 (6 bases). V was clipped by 5 bases and J by 1 base, with 10 bases between them. Germline V gives CDR1 SGHRS, CDR2 YFSETQ. CDR3 length: 13 amino acids. The CDR3 here is CASSGDISYEQYF. CDR3 in DNA: TGCGCCAGCAGTGGGGACATATCCTACGAGCAGTACTTC.

The gene calls are TRBV12-3 or TRBV12-4 and TRBJ2-1; D possibly corresponds to TRBD2 (5 bases). Trimming cost V 4 bases and J 12 bases, with 13 bases left between them. This CDR3 is 12 amino acids long. The CDR3 here is CASSSPPGGQFF. Here the CDR3 DNA reads TGTGCCAGCAGTTCCCCCCCCGGAGGGCAGTTCTTC.

This sequence joins TRBV19 and TRBJ1-2, with 10 positions matching TRBD1. The V and J ends lost 3 bases and 7 bases, in that order; junction bases with no gene match: 8. Germline V gene sequence: CDR1 LNHDA, CDR2 SQIVND (reference sequence). The CDR3 has 15 residues. The CDR3: CASSIGQGVRSGYTF. DNA of the CDR3: TGTGCCAGTAGTATCGGACAGGGGGTTCGCTCTGGCTACACCTTC.

This chain joins TRBV30 and TRBJ1-5; the D gene is possibly TRBD1 (6 bases). V lost 0 bases, J lost 0 bases, and 12 bases lay in between. Germline V gene lookup returns CDR1 GTSNPN and CDR2 SVGIG (reference sequence). The CDR3 contains 16 residues. CDR3 protein: CAWSVNTGHSNQPQHF. The CDR3 DNA reads as TGTGCCTGGAGTGTAAACACAGGGCATAGCAATCAGCCCCAGCATTTT. The full variable domain, rest sourced from reference TRBV30 and TRBJ1-5, is SQTIHQWPATLVQPVGSPLSLECTVEGTSNPNLYWYRQAAGRGLQLLFYSVGIGQISSEVPQNLSASRPQDRQFILSSKKLLLSDSGFYLCAWSVNTGHSNQPQHFGDGTRLSIL.

This chain joins TRBV12-2 and TRBJ2-5; TRBD2 is the table's D call, not checked against the DNA. TRBV12-2 is marked as a pseudogene. CDR3 length: 13 amino acids. This chain's CDR3 is CASRLGWRETQYF. The CDR3 DNA reads as TGTGCAAGTCGCTTAGGGTGGAGAGAGACCCAGTACTTC.

This chain joins TRBV4-2 and TRBJ2-1; 12 bases agree with TRBD2. CDR3 length: 16 amino acids. V trimming: 3 bases; J trimming: 4 bases; junction bases outside the gene matches: 4. Per the germline V gene, CDR1 is LGHNA and CDR2 is YNFKEQ. CDR3 DNA: TGTGCCAGCAGCCATCTACTAGCGGGGGGATACAATGAGCAGTTCTTC. Translation gives CASSHLLAGGYNEQFF.

The V and J genes are TRBV28 and TRBJ1-1; 7 bases line up with TRBD1. The CDR3 spans 15 residues. CDR1 and CDR2 from the germline V gene are MDHEN and SYDVKM. V lost 6 bases and J lost 0; bases outside the gene matches: 7. The chain's CDR3 is CASSPPGTVNTEAFF. The CDR3 region has the DNA TGTGCCAGCAGCCCACCCGGGACAGTGAACACTGAAGCTTTCTTT.

The genes are TRBV7-2 and TRBJ1-3; D uncertain. The CDR3 runs to 16 residues. Germline CDR1 SGHTA, CDR2 FQGNSA. V dropped 1 base and J dropped 3 bases, with 13 bases sitting between them. CDR3 amino acids: CASSLENSAFGNTIYF. The CDR3 nucleotides are TGTGCCAGCAGCTTAGAGAACAGTGCGTTTGGAAACACCATATATTTT. Full variable domain (rest looked up from reference TRBV7-2 and TRBJ1-3): GAGVSQSPSNKVTEKGKDVELRCDPISGHTALYWYRQSLGQGLEFLIYFQGNSAPDKSGLPSDRFSAERTGGSVSTLTIQRTQQEDSAVYLCASSLENSAFGNTIYFGEGSWLTVV.

The chain links TRBV6-5 to TRBJ2-3, with 10 bases fitting TRBD2. V trimming: 2 bases; J trimming: 6 bases; junction bases outside the gene matches: 8. CDR1 and CDR2 (germline): MNHEY, SVGAGI. This CDR3 spans 16 amino acids. CDR3 coding DNA: TGTGCCAGCAGTTACGGCCTAGCGGGGGCAATGGATACGCAGTATTTT. This sequence encodes CASSYGLAGAMDTQYF.

V is TRBV27 and J is TRBJ2-1; 11 bases fit TRBD1. V trimming: 3 bases; J trimming: 5 bases; junction bases outside the gene matches: 3. The CDR3 consists of 15 residues. Germline V gene data show CDR1 as MNHEY and CDR2 as SMNVEV (reference sequence). The DNA of the CDR3 is TGTGCCAGCAGTTTGGGGACAGGGGGGAACAATGAGCAGTTCTTC. This translates into CASSLGTGGNNEQFF.

The chain joins TRBV7-6 to TRBJ1-1; possibly TRBD1 for D (6 bases). The CDR3 has 13 residues. The germline CDR1 and CDR2 sequences are SGHVS and FNYEAQ. V gave up 5 bases and J gave up 7 bases, with 14 bases separating them. The CDR3 reads CASSLRQDSEAFF. For the CDR3, the DNA is TGTGCCAGCAGCCTACGACAGGACAGTGAAGCTTTCTTT.

The J gene is TRBJ1-2, the V gene TRBV2; 9 bases line up with TRBD1. The germline V gene has CDR1 SNHLY and CDR2 FYNNEI. V lost 6 bases and J lost 6; bases outside the gene matches: 8. The CDR3 covers 14 residues. CDR3 residues: CASRLGQGVDGYTF. DNA of the CDR3: TGTGCCAGCAGGCTGGGACAGGGCGTGGATGGCTACACCTTC.

The CDR3 coding sequence is TGTGCCAGCAGCGACACGAAGACAGGGATCGGGGAGCTGTTTTTT. Translating it yields CASSDTKTGIGELFF. This sequence joins TRBV2 and TRBJ2-2, with 7 positions matching TRBD1. This CDR3 contains 15 residues. The V gene end was trimmed by 6 bases and the J gene end by 7 bases; junction bases not matched to a gene: 11. Germline CDR1 is SNHLY and CDR2 is FYNNEI.

This chain connects TRBV25-1 to TRBJ2-1; D perhaps matches TRBD2 (6 bases). Trimming cost V 0 bases and J 5 bases, with 20 bases left between them. The CDR3 is 18 residues long. Germline assignment: CDR1 MGHDK and CDR2 SYGVNS. DNA of the CDR3: TGTGCCAGCAGTGAATATATTTCAGGCAGGGAGGAGAACAATGAGCAGTTCTTC. This translates into CASSEYISGREENNEQFF.

V is TRBV9 and J is TRBJ1-5, with 7 bases identical to TRBD1. The CDR3 has 15 amino acids. V trimming: 2 bases; J trimming: 4 bases; junction bases outside the gene matches: 6. Per the germline V gene, CDR1 is SGDLS and CDR2 is YYNGEE. CDR3 region: CASSVSGTVNQPQHF. In DNA form, the CDR3 reads TGTGCCAGCAGCGTCTCCGGGACAGTGAATCAGCCCCAGCATTTT.